What follows are 9 T cell receptor beta chains derived from one specimen sequenced in a study of CD8+CD57+ T cells in acquired aplastic anemia. According to the study, genomic DNA was the template for TCR beta VDJ and CDR3 profiling. TCRdb reanalysed the reads using MiXCR and keeps one entry per CDR3 protein. Among roughly 180,000 distinct CDR3 sequences listed, nearly 65% were seen once. Sequenced patients had shown CD8+CD57+ cell expansion by flow cytometry. The material sequenced was sorted CD4+, CD8+, or CD8+CD57+ T cells (not recorded which) from PBMCs. The receptors here all came from a human donor with aplastic anemia.

The rearrangement links TRBV27 to TRBJ2-7, with TRBD2 matching over 10 bases. Trimming cost V 5 bases and J 7 bases; bases outside gene matches: 11. The CDR3 totals 15 residues. CDR1 is MNHEY, CDR2 SMNVEV, per germline (reference sequence). The CDR3 sequence is CASSRKAGGPKEQYF. As DNA, the CDR3 is TGTGCCAGCAGTCGGAAAGCGGGAGGGCCGAAAGAGCAGTACTTC.

This clonotype has a count of ten or more. The chain uses TRBV5-8 and TRBJ2-1; D uncertain. With 3 bases removed from V and 4 bases from J, the gap between germline ends came to 11 bases. Germline assignment: CDR1 SGHTS and CDR2 YDEGEE. The length of the CDR3 is 14 residues. The CDR3 sequence: CASSWNSPYNEQFF. In DNA form, the CDR3 reads TGTGCCAGCAGCTGGAACAGCCCATACAATGAGCAGTTCTTC.

The chain joins TRBV9 to TRBJ2-2, with no clear D. CDR1 and CDR2 from the germline V gene are SGDLS and YYNGEE. CDR3 size: 13 residues. Trimming shortened V by 9 bases and J by 1 base, and 10 bases separated the two germline ends. CDR3 bases: TGTGCCACATCGAAGGGGAACACCGGGGAGCTGTTTTTT. Its protein product is CATSKGNTGELFF.

This clonotype was counted many times. The chain uses TRBV20-1 and TRBJ2-4; D gene unclear. Trimming stripped 5 bases from V and 6 bases from J, with 14 bases between. Germline lookup yields CDR1 DFQATT and CDR2 SNEGSKA (reference sequence). This CDR3 has 13 amino acids. In nucleotides, the CDR3 is TGCAGTGCTCCGGGCCCACTGGCAAACATTCAGTACTTC. It encodes CSAPGPLANIQYF.

This clonotype was seen many times. This chain connects TRBV3-1 to TRBJ2-2; D call uncertain. The CDR3 consists of 14 residues. Germline V gives CDR1 LGHDT, CDR2 YNNKEL (reference sequence). The germline V and J ends were trimmed by 5 bases and 2 bases, with 9 bases remaining between them. The CDR3 spells CASSWVLNTGELFF. In DNA, the CDR3 is TGTGCCAGCAGCTGGGTCCTAAACACCGGGGAGCTGTTTTTT.

This clonotype was picked up one time. The V call is TRBV20-1, the J call TRBJ1-2; D call uncertain. This CDR3 region has 14 residues. The V end lost 0 bases, the J end lost 7 bases, and 15 bases lay between the germline ends. From germline, CDR1 is DFQATT and CDR2 SNEGSKA (reference sequence). CDR3 protein: CSARDSSRRSGYTF. CDR3 DNA: TGCAGTGCTAGAGATAGCAGCAGAAGAAGTGGCTACACCTTC.

The chain carries TRBV20-1 and TRBJ2-1; 10 nucleotides line up with TRBD2. V lost 0 bases, J lost 0 bases, and 8 bases stayed unmatched. The CDR3 consists of 18 residues. CDR1 is DFQATT, CDR2 SNEGSKA, per germline (reference sequence). The CDR3 DNA is TGCAGTGCTAGAGATTATAGTACTAGCGGGACCTCCTACAATGAGCAGTTCTTC. Translating it yields CSARDYSTSGTSYNEQFF.

This clonotype appeared a single time. The chain links TRBV7-8 to TRBJ1-2, with D unclear. The germline V gene encodes CDR1 SGHVS and CDR2 FQNEAQ. The CDR3 totals 17 residues. The V gene lost 2 bases and the J gene lost 2 bases, with 18 bases spanning the gap. The CDR3 sequence is CASSLYLDPAANYGYTF. The CDR3 DNA sequence: TGTGCCAGCAGCTTATATTTGGATCCAGCGGCAAACTATGGCTACACCTTC.

This clonotype is a singleton in its sample. The chain uses TRBV6-6 and TRBJ2-1, with D possibly being TRBD2 (6 bases). This CDR3 contains 12 residues. Deletions cut 8 bases from V and 3 bases from J, with 8 bases between. Per germline, CDR1 MNHNY and CDR2 SVGAGI (reference sequence). CDR3 sequence reads: CASGGDYNEQFF. CDR3 sequence (DNA): TGTGCCAGCGGCGGGGACTACAATGAGCAGTTCTTC.